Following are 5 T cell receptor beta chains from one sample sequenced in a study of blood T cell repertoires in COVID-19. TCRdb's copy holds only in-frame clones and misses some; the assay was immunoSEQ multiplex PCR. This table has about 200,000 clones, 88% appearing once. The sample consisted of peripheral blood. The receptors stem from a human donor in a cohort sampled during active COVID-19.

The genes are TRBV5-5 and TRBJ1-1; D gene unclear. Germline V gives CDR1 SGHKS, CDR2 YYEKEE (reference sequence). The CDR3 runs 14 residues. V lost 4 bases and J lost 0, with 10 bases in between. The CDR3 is CASSSRLVNTEAFF. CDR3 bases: TGTGCCAGCAGCAGTCGACTGGTGAACACTGAAGCTTTCTTT.

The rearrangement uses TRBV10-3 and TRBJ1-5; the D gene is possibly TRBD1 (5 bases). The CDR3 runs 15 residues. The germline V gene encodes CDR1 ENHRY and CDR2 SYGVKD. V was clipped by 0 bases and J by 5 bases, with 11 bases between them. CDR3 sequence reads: CAISESEQGYQPQHF. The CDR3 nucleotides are TGTGCCATCAGTGAGTCGGAGCAGGGCTATCAGCCCCAGCATTTT.

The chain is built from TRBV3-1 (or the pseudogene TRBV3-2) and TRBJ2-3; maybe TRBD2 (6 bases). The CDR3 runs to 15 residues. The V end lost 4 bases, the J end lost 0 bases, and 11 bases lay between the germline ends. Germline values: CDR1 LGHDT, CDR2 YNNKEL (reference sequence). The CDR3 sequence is CASSRGTFSTDTQYF. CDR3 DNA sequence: TGTGCCAGCAGCCGAGGGACTTTTAGCACAGATACGCAGTATTTT.

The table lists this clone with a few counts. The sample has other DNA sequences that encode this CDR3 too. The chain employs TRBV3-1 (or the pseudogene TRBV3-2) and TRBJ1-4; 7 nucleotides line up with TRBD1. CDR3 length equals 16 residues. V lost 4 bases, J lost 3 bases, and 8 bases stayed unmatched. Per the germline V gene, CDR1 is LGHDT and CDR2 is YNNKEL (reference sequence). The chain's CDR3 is CASSPFRTGSNEKLFF. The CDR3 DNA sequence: TGTGCCAGCAGCCCCTTCCGGACAGGCTCTAATGAAAAACTGTTTTTT.

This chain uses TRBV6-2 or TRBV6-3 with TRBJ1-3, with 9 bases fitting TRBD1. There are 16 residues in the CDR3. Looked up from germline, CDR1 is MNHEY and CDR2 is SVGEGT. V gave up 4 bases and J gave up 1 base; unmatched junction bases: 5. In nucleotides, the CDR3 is TGTGCCAGCAGTTCCGGGACAGGGCTTTCTGGAAACACCATATATTTT. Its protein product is CASSSGTGLSGNTIYF.